The clone carrying this TCR beta chain was found once. Germline V lookup: CDR1 SGHAT, CDR2 FQNNGV. CDR3 size: 17 residues. V trimming: 5 bases; J trimming: 3 bases; junction bases outside the gene matches: 13. Produced via immunoSEQ multiplex PCR; TCRdb's table is partial and in-frame only. The repertoire holds about 340,000 clones, with about 87% as singletons. The data belong to a study of blood T cell repertoires in COVID-19. Study-wide context: Samples came from the United States, Italy and Spain, spanning acute and convalescent COVID-19.

The clonotype comes from a woman between 45 and 65 years old with COVID-19, enrolled during active disease. The chain employs TRBV11-2 and TRBJ2-3; 8 positions agree with TRBD2. Sequenced input: peripheral blood. The chain's CDR3 is CASSTGLAGSKTDTQYF. In DNA form, the CDR3 reads TGTGCCAGCAGCACCGGACTAGCTGGGTCGAAAACAGATACGCAGTATTTT.